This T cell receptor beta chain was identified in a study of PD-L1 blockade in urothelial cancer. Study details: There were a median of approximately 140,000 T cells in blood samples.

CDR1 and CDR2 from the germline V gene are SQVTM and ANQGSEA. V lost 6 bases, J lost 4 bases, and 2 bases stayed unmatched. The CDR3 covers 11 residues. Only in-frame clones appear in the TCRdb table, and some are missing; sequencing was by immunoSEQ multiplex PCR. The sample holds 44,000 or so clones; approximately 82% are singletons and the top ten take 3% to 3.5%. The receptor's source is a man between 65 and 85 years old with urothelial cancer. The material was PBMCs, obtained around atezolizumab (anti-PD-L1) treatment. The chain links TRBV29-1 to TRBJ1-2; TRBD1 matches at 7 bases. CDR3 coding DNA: TGCAGCGTCTGGGACAGCTATGGCTACACCTTC. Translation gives CSVWDSYGYTF.